Following are 26 T cell receptor beta chains from one sample sequenced in a study of T cell repertoires in cytomegalovirus infection. No antigen has been identified for these receptors. TCRdb analysed the reads with MiXCR anew, one entry per CDR3 protein. The sample consists of about 890,000 distinct CDR3 sequences, 31% of them appearing once. The input for sequencing was cultured CD8+ T cells from PBMCs, taken from culture after CMV antigen stimulation. These receptors originate from a human donor in good health (CMV status not recorded). Some clones in this sample may be carry-over from other donors' samples.

This clonotype was counted at least ten times. V and J are TRBV7-8 and TRBJ2-7, with D tentatively TRBD1 (6 bases). The germline V gene encodes CDR1 SGHVS and CDR2 FQNEAQ. Trimming stripped 1 base from V and 3 bases from J, with 16 bases between. The CDR3 runs to 16 residues. The CDR3 DNA reads TGTGCCAGCAGCTTAGGAGGGGGTCCTATGGACTACGAGCAGTACTTC. This gives the protein CASSLGGGPMDYEQYF.

The chain links TRBV19 to TRBJ1-5; D is ambiguous. CDR3 length: 11 residues. Germline values: CDR1 LNHDA, CDR2 SQIVND (reference sequence). Trimming pared 5 bases from V and 9 bases from J, leaving 8 bases between. Here the CDR3 reads CASSLGSPQHF. DNA for the CDR3: TGTGCCAGTAGTCTCGGCTCGCCCCAGCATTTT.

This clonotype was seen once. The V and J genes are TRBV6-5 and TRBJ1-1; D gene uncertain. Germline V lookup: CDR1 MNHEY, CDR2 SVGAGI. V was clipped by 2 bases and J by 2 bases, with 12 bases between them. The CDR3 covers 15 residues. The chain's CDR3 is CASSYEWAVNTEAFF. In DNA, the CDR3 is TGTGCCAGCAGTTACGAGTGGGCCGTCAACACTGAAGCTTTCTTT.

The chain uses TRBV19 and TRBJ1-2; D unresolved. There are 13 residues in the CDR3. Germline V gives CDR1 LNHDA, CDR2 SQIVND (reference sequence). V was cut by 9 bases and J by 8 bases, with 19 bases left in between. Here the CDR3 reads CASPDRREAGYTF. The CDR3 DNA sequence: TGTGCCAGCCCCGACCGCCGCGAAGCGGGCTACACCTTC.

This clonotype has just one count. This chain connects TRBV6-6 to TRBJ1-1; D might be TRBD1 (6 bases). The CDR3 covers 11 residues. CDR1 and CDR2 (germline): MNHNY, SVGAGI (reference sequence). Trimming took off 10 bases at V and 7 bases at J, with 13 bases between the two ends. The CDR3 protein is CATQQGFEAFF. Here the CDR3 DNA reads TGTGCCACCCAACAGGGCTTTGAAGCTTTCTTT.

V and J are TRBV6-2 or TRBV6-3 and TRBJ2-7; the D gene is possibly TRBD1 (5 bases). Germline V gene data show CDR1 as MNHEY and CDR2 as SVGEGT. This CDR3 spans 13 amino acids. The V end was cut by 4 bases, the J end by 3 bases, with 10 bases between. In nucleotides, the CDR3 is TGTGCCAGCAGTTGGGGCTCTAACTACGAGCAGTACGTC. Translation gives CASSWGSNYEQYV.

J is TRBJ1-2 and V is TRBV27; D ambiguous. CDR1 MNHEY and CDR2 SMNVEV come from the germline V gene (reference sequence). The V gene lost 5 bases and the J gene lost 7 bases, with 20 bases spanning the gap. The CDR3 runs 15 residues. CDR3 loop: CASSPYDGGLGGYTF. In DNA, the CDR3 is TGTGCCAGCAGTCCCTACGACGGTGGTTTGGGTGGCTACACCTTC.

This clonotype was seen more than once but under ten times. The CDR3 sequence: CASSLEAGSYNSPLHF. DNA of the CDR3: TGTGCCAGCAGTTTAGAGGCAGGGTCCTATAATTCACCCCTCCACTTT. This chain uses TRBV12-3 or TRBV12-4 with TRBJ1-6, with D perhaps TRBD1 (5 bases). V lost 1 base and J 1 base, leaving 8 bases between the germline ends. This CDR3 region has 16 residues.

The V call is TRBV7-9, the J call TRBJ1-5; 9 bases map to TRBD1. CDR3 length: 15 amino acids. Germline CDR1 and CDR2: SEHNR and FQNEAQ (reference sequence). V trimming: 5 bases; J trimming: 6 bases; junction bases outside the gene matches: 8. CDR3: CASSLDRGIGQPQHF. In nucleotides, the CDR3 is TGTGCCAGCAGCCTGGACAGGGGAATCGGTCAGCCCCAGCATTTT.

This chain uses TRBV6-2 or TRBV6-3 with TRBJ2-6; 8 bases fit TRBD1. Germline CDR1 MNHEY, CDR2 SVGEGT. The ends lost 3 bases at V and 2 bases at J; junction bases unmatched: 6. The CDR3 spans 17 residues. The CDR3 nucleotides are TGTGCCAGCAGTTATGACAGGGGTCGTGCTGGGGCCAACGTCCTGACTTTC. This codes for CASSYDRGRAGANVLTF.

The rearrangement links TRBV7-6 to TRBJ1-2, with 7 bases identical to TRBD1. The CDR3 loop spans 15 amino acids. V dropped 5 bases and J dropped 6; count of bases not matched to a gene: 12. Germline CDR1 SGHVS, CDR2 FNYEAQ. CDR3 sequence reads: CASSPGQLRGNGYTF. CDR3 sequence (DNA): TGTGCCAGCAGCCCGGGACAGCTAAGGGGAAATGGCTACACCTTC.

The rearrangement joins TRBV20-1 to TRBJ2-5, with TRBD2 matching 8 bases. Trimming at V came to 0 bases and at J to 4 bases, leaving 7 bases not matched to a gene. Germline V gene sequence: CDR1 DFQATT, CDR2 SNEGSKA (reference sequence). This CDR3 contains 15 residues. The CDR3 coding sequence is TGCAGTGCTAGAGATCAACTAGCGGTGATAGAGACCCAGTACTTC. It encodes CSARDQLAVIETQYF.

The chain employs TRBV14 and TRBJ1-4, with TRBD1 as a possible D gene (5 bases). Trimming shortened V by 0 bases and J by 2 bases, and 16 bases separated the two germline ends. The V gene's germline CDR1 is SGHDN and CDR2 FVKESK. The CDR3 consists of 18 residues. DNA for the CDR3: TGTGCCAGCAGCCAAGATCGGGCAGGGTATTTGACTAATGAAAAACTGTTTTTT. The encoded protein is CASSQDRAGYLTNEKLFF.

The chain links TRBV2 to TRBJ1-1; no definite D call. Germline V gives CDR1 SNHLY, CDR2 FYNNEI. The CDR3 totals 12 residues. Trimming took 8 bases from V and 4 from J, leaving 11 bases between them. The CDR3 DNA sequence: TGTGCCAGCCTTACCGGGCGCACTGAAGCTTTCTTT. Translated: CASLTGRTEAFF.

The chain recombines TRBV20-1 with TRBJ1-1; the match to TRBD1 covers 7 bases. This CDR3 contains 13 residues. The V gene end was trimmed by 1 base and the J gene end by 8 bases; junction bases not matched to a gene: 7. In germline, CDR1 is DFQATT, CDR2 SNEGSKA (reference sequence). This CDR3 is CSARGDSPDEAFF. CDR3 coding DNA: TGCAGTGCTAGAGGGGACAGTCCTGACGAAGCTTTCTTT.

The CDR3, as DNA: TGTGCCAGCAGAAGACCGTACACAGATACGCAGTATTTT. Translated: CASRRPYTDTQYF. The chain links TRBV6-5 to TRBJ2-3; no definite D call. V lost 6 bases and J lost 2, with 9 bases in between. The CDR3 runs to 13 residues. Germline V gene lookup returns CDR1 MNHEY and CDR2 SVGAGI.

This clonotype has only a few counts. The V and J genes are TRBV27 and TRBJ2-1; 7 nucleotides match TRBD1. V shed 10 bases and J 6 bases; nucleotides not matched to a gene: 6. The CDR3 is made up of 12 amino acids. CDR1 and CDR2 from the germline V gene are MNHEY and SMNVEV (reference sequence). CDR3 nucleotides: TGTGCCACCCGACAGGGCTTCAATGAGCAGTTCTTC. Amino acids: CATRQGFNEQFF.

Comment on this clonotype: Given a much more abundant clone one base away, this may be a read error. The chain carries TRBV7-2 and TRBJ2-5; unclear D gene. The length of the CDR3 is 14 residues. Per germline, CDR1 SGHTA and CDR2 FQGNSA. The chain's CDR3 is CVSSRTHGPETQYF. CDR3 nucleotides: TGTGTCAGCAGCCGAACCCACGGCCCGGAGACCCAGTACTTC.

The chain is built from TRBV7-3 and TRBJ2-6; D call uncertain. This CDR3 is 16 amino acids long. V was shortened by 3 bases and J by 3 bases, with 12 bases between the two germline ends. Germline CDR1 SGHTA, CDR2 FQGTGA. The CDR3 DNA reads as TGTGCCAGCAGCTTTGGCTCTGGCTTTGGGGCCAACGTCCTGACTTTC. It codes for CASSFGSGFGANVLTF. The variable domain in full, completed from reference TRBV7-3 and TRBJ2-6, reads GAGVSQTPSNKVTEKGKYVELRCDPISGHTALYWYRQSLGQGPEFLIYFQGTGAADDSGLPNDRFFAVRPEGSVSTLKIQRTERGDSAVYLCASSFGSGFGANVLTFGAGSRLTVL.

The chain combines TRBV7-9 with TRBJ2-6; D gene unclear. V was cut by 7 bases and J by 0 bases, with 16 bases left in between. CDR3 size: 17 residues. Germline loops: CDR1 SEHNR, CDR2 FQNEAQ (reference sequence). Written as DNA, the CDR3 is TGTGCCAGCATCCCCCCCCCCACGGTCTCTGGGGCCAACGTCCTGACTTTC. Translating gives CASIPPPTVSGANVLTF.

This chain links TRBV6-5 with TRBJ1-6, with unresolved D. V lost 6 bases, J lost 8 bases, and 17 bases lay in between. Germline lookup yields CDR1 MNHEY and CDR2 SVGAGI. The CDR3 length is 15 residues. In DNA, the CDR3 is TGTGCCAGCAGCCCTAGGTCAGGACCTGATTCACCCCTCCACTTT. Its translation: CASSPRSGPDSPLHF.

This clonotype was observed at least ten times. The rearrangement uses TRBV7-2 and TRBJ1-5, with 7 positions matching TRBD1. Germline V lookup: CDR1 SGHTA, CDR2 FQGNSA. The CDR3 sequence is 19 residues long. V was clipped by 4 bases and J by 8 bases; unmatched bases: 23. The CDR3 reads CASSSHRGTGTDYREPQHF. CDR3 DNA sequence: TGTGCCAGCAGCTCTCACCGGGGGACGGGGACAGATTATCGGGAGCCCCAGCATTTT.

The V call is TRBV4-3, the J call TRBJ1-1, with D unclear. CDR1 is LGHNA and CDR2 is YSLEER in the germline V gene. The CDR3 totals 14 residues. Trimming took 0 bases from V and 6 from J, leaving 11 bases between them. Here the CDR3 DNA reads TGCGCCAGCAGCCAAGACCTGAATTTCGCTGAAGCTTTCTTT. Translating gives CASSQDLNFAEAFF.

This clonotype was picked up a small number of times. The rearrangement joins TRBV7-9 to TRBJ1-1; D unresolved. There are 15 residues in the CDR3. Trimming removed 5 bases at V and 0 bases at J, with 13 bases between. CDR1 and CDR2 (germline): SEHNR, FQNEAQ (reference sequence). CDR3 DNA sequence: TGTGCCAGCAGCCTACCATCATATATGAACACTGAAGCTTTCTTT. As protein: CASSLPSYMNTEAFF.

Worth noting for this clonotype: A much larger clone lies one base from this, so it may be a read error. The chain has TRBV7-2 and TRBJ1-2; tentatively, D is TRBD1 (5 bases). Germline assignment: CDR1 SGHTA and CDR2 FQGNSA. The CDR3 has 15 amino acids. The CDR3 region has the DNA TGTGCCAACAGCTTAGGCGGGGCAGCTTACTATGGCTACACCTTC. The encoded protein is CANSLGGAAYYGYTF. The full variable domain, completed using reference TRBV7-2 and TRBJ1-2, is GAGVSQSPSNKVTEKGKDVELRCDPISGHTALYWYRQSLGQGLEFLIYFQGNSAPDKSGLPSDRFSAERTGGSVSTLTIQRTQQEDSAVYLCANSLGGAAYYGYTFGSGTRLTVV.

The chain carries TRBV5-6 and TRBJ1-1; weak D call: TRBD1 (5 bases). Trimming pared 2 bases from V and 7 bases from J, leaving 9 bases between. From germline, CDR1 is SGHDT and CDR2 YYEEEE. The CDR3 spans 12 residues. The DNA of the CDR3 is TGTGCCAGCAGCTTTGGGGACGATGAAGCTTTCTTT. Its translation is CASSFGDDEAFF.